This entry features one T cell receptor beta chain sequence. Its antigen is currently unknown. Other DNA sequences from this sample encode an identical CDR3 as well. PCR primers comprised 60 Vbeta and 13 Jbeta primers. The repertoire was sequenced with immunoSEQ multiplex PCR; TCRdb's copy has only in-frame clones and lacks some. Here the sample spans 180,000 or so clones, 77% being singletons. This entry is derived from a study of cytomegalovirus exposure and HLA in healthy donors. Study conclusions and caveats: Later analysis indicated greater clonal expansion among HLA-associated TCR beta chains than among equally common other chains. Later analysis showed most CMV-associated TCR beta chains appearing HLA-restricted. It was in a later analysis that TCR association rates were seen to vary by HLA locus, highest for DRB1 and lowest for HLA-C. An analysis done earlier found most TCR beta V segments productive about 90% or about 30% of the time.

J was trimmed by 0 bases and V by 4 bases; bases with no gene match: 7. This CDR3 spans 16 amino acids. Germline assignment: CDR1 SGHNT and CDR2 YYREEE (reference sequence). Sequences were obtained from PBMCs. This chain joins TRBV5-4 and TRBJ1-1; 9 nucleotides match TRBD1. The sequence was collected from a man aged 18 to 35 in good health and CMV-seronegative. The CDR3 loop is CASSRPGTGMNTEAFF. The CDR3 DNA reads TGTGCCAGCAGCCGTCCCGGGACAGGGATGAACACTGAAGCTTTCTTT.